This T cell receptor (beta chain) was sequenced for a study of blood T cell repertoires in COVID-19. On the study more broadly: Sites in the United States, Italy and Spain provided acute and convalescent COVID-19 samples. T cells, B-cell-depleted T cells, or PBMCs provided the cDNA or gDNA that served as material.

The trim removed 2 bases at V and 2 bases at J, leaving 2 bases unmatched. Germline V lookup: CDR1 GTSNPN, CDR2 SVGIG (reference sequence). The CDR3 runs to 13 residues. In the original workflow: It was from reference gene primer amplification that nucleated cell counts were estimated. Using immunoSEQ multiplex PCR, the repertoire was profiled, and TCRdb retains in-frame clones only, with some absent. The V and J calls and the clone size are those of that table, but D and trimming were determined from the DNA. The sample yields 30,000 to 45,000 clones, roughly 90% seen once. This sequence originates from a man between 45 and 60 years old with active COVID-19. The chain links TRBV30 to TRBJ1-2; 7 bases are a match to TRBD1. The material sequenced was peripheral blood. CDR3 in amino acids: CAWSRDSNYGYTF. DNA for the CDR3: TGTGCCTGGAGTAGGGACAGCAACTATGGCTACACCTTC. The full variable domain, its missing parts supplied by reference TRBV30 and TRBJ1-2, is SQTIHQWPATLVQPVGSPLSLECTVEGTSNPNLYWYRQAAGRGLQLLFYSVGIGQISSEVPQNLSASRPQDRQFILSSKKLLLSDSGFYLCAWSRDSNYGYTFGSGTRLTVV.